This record concerns one TCR beta chain sequence. This sample stems from a study of blood T cell repertoires in COVID-19. Study-level information: Sites in the United States, Italy and Spain provided acute and convalescent COVID-19 samples. Sources were T cells, B-cell-depleted T cells, or PBMCs; the material itself was cDNA or gDNA.

This CDR3 has 13 amino acids. V lost 5 bases and J lost 4; bases outside the gene matches: 2. Per the original methods: Nucleated cell number was recorded as an estimate derived from reference gene primer amplification. Sequencing used immunoSEQ multiplex PCR; TCRdb keeps in-frame clones, though not all of them. The DNA gave D and trimming, while V, J and clone size come from that table. The sample contains 90,000 to 150,000 clones, about nine tenths of which appear only once. Sequencing input: peripheral blood. The gene calls are TRBV12-3 or TRBV12-4 and TRBJ1-3; 7 bases are shared with TRBD1. The clonotype comes from a human donor in a cohort sampled during active COVID-19. The CDR3 spells CASSPTGGNTIYF. DNA of the CDR3: TGTGCCAGCAGTCCGACAGGGGGAAACACCATATATTTT.